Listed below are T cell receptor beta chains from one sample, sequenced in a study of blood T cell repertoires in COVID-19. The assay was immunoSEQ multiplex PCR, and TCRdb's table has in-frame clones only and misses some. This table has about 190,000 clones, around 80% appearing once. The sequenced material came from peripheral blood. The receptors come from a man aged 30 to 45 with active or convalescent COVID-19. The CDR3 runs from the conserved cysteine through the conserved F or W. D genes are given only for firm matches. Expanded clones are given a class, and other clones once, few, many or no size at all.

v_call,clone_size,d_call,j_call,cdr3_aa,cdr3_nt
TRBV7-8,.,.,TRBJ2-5,CASSLLDSGQETQYF,TGTGCCAGCAGCTTACTGGACAGCGGACAAGAGACCCAGTACTTC
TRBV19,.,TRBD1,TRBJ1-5,CASSKPRTGGHQPQHF,TGTGCCAGTAGTAAACCCCGGACAGGGGGGCATCAGCCCCAGCATTTT
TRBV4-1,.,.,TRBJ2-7,CASSPSGQIYEQYF,TGCGCCAGCAGCCCCTCCGGACAGATCTACGAGCAGTACTTC
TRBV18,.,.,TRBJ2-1,CASSPRGFQSDEQFF,TGTGCCAGCTCACCAAGGGGATTCCAAAGCGATGAGCAGTTCTTC
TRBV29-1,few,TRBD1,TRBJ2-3,CSAGQGAGDTQYF,TGCAGCGCCGGACAGGGGGCAGGGGATACGCAGTATTTT
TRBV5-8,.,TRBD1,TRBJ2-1,CASSVEGWGQGYNEQFF,TGTGCCAGCAGCGTGGAGGGGTGGGGACAGGGGTACAATGAGCAGTTCTTC
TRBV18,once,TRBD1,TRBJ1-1,CASSPRQGTTEAFF,TGTGCCAGCTCACCACGACAGGGAACCACTGAAGCTTTCTTT
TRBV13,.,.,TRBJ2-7,CASSLGLAGSSYEQYF,TGTGCCAGCAGCTTAGGACTAGCAGGGAGCTCCTACGAGCAGTACTTC
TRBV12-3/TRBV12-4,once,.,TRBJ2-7,CASSLLAYEQYF,TGTGCCAGCAGTTTGTTAGCCTACGAGCAGTACTTC
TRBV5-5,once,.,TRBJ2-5,CASSERTVQETQYF,TGTGCCAGCAGCGAACGGACAGTCCAAGAGACCCAGTACTTC